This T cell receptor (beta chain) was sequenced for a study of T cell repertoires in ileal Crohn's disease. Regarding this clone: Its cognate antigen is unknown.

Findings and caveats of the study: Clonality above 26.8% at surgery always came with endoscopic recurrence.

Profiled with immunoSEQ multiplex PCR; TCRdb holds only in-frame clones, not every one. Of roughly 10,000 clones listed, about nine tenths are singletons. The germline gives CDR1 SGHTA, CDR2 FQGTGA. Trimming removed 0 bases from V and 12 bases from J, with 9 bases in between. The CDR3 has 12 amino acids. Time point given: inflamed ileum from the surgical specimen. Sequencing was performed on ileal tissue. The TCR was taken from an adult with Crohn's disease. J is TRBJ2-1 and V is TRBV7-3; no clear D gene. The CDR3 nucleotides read TGTGCCAGCAGCTTAACGCGCGAGCGGCAGTTCTTC. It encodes CASSLTRERQFF.